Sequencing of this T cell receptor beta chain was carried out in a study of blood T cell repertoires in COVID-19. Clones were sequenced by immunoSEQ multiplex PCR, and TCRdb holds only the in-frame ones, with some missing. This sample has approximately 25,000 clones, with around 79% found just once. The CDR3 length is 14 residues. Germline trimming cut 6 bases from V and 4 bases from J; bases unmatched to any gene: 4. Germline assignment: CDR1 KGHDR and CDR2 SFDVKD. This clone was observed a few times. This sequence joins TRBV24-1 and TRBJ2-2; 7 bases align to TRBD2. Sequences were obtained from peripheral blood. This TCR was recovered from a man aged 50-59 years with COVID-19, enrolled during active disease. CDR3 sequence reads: CATSSGEGTGELFF. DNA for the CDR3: TGTGCCACCAGTTCGGGGGAGGGCACCGGGGAGCTGTTTTTT.